The T cell receptor beta chain under discussion was sequenced for a study of PD-1 blockade in classical Hodgkin lymphoma. Sequencing was performed with immunoSEQ multiplex PCR; in TCRdb, only in-frame clones are kept and a portion is missing. The sample consists of 30,000 to 35,000 clones, about 86% of them appearing once. Noted time point: cycle 4 day 1 (C4D1), after more than five weeks of nivolumab. Every single patient, without exception, relapsed after autologous stem cell transplantation, and brentuximab vedotin exposure varied. Thawed PBMCs were the source of CD4+ T cells, purified by magnetic negative selection. Trimming took 4 bases from V and 2 from J; bases not matched to a gene: 8. Per the germline V gene, CDR1 is SGHDT and CDR2 is YYEEEE. This CDR3 contains 17 residues.

This sample comprised CD4+ T cells from blood, obtained before the fourth cycle of nivolumab. This TCR was sampled from a human donor with classical Hodgkin lymphoma. The chain links TRBV5-6 to TRBJ1-6; TRBD1 agrees at 8 bases. Here the CDR3 reads CASSPDRGSTYNSPLHF. The CDR3 nucleotides are TGTGCCAGCAGCCCCGACAGGGGAAGCACCTATAATTCACCCCTCCACTTT.